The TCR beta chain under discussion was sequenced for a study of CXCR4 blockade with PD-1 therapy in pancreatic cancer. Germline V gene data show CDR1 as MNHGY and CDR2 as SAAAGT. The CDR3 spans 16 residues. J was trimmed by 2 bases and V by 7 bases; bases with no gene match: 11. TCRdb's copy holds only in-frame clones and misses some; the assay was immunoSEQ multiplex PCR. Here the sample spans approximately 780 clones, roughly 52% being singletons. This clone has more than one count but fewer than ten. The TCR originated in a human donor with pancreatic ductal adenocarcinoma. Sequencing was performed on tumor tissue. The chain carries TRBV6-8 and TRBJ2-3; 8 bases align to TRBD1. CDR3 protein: CASKNSGQDITDTQYF. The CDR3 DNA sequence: TGTGCCAGCAAAAACTCGGGACAGGATATCACAGATACGCAGTATTTT.